The clone carrying this T cell receptor beta chain has at least ten counts. TCRdb ran MiXCR on the PCR reads and lists one entry per CDR3 protein. The sample records roughly 320,000 distinct CDR3 sequences, about a fifth being singletons. CDR3 length: 15 amino acids. V was clipped by 3 bases and J by 7 bases; unmatched bases: 5. Germline V gene lookup returns CDR1 SGHTA and CDR2 FQGTGA. This entry is derived from a study of molecular identifiers for immune sequencing clone quantification. The receptor was derived from a human donor in good health. Some libraries in this study had Jurkat cell RNA spiked in. The specimen sequenced was naive CD8+ T cells from blood, with Jurkat cell RNA spiked in. The subset is: FACS-sorted CD8+CD4-CCR7+CD45RA+ naive T cells. The chain employs TRBV7-3 and TRBJ2-1; 11 nucleotides match TRBD2. The CDR3 here is CASSLYSGRGNEQFF. In DNA, the CDR3 is TGTGCCAGCAGCTTGTATAGCGGGAGGGGGAATGAGCAGTTCTTC.